Detailed here is one T cell receptor (beta chain). This specimen belongs to a study of T cell repertoires in ileal Crohn's disease. Overall study: M0 samples are biopsies from inflamed ileum in the resection specimen.

Time point here: inflamed ileum from the surgical specimen. Germline CDR1 and CDR2: SGHDT and YYEEEE. The CDR3 runs to 13 residues. V lost 4 bases to trimming and J lost 11 bases, with 18 bases between them. This table comes from immunoSEQ multiplex PCR, and its TCRdb copy is limited to in-frame clones, with some not included. The sample carries 8,000 to 9,500 clones, approximately 85% recorded once. This TCR was recovered from an adult with Crohn's disease. The sample comprised ileal tissue. The J gene is TRBJ1-1, the V gene TRBV5-6; TRBD1 is a possible D gene (5 bases). The CDR3 loop is CASSRDRSPGAFF. The CDR3 nucleotides read TGTGCCAGCAGCCGGGACCGCTCGCCGGGGGCTTTCTTT.